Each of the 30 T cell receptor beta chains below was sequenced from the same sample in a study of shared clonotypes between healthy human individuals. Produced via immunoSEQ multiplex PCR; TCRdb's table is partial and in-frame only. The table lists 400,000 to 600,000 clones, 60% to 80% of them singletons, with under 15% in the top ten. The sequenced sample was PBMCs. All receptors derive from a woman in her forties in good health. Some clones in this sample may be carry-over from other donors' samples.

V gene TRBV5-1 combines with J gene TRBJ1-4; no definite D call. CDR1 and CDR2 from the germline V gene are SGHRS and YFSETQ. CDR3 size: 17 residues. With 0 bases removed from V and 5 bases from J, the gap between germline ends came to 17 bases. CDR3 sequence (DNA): TGCGCCAGCAGCTTGGGATTTGCGCGGGAGGGCAATGAAAAACTGTTTTTT. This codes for CASSLGFAREGNEKLFF.

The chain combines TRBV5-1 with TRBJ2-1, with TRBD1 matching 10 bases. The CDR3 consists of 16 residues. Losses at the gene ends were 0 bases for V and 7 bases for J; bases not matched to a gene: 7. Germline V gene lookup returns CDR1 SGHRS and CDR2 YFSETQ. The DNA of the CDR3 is TGCGCCAGCAGCTTGGTCGGGACAGGGGTTGGGAATGAGCAGTTCTTC. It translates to CASSLVGTGVGNEQFF.

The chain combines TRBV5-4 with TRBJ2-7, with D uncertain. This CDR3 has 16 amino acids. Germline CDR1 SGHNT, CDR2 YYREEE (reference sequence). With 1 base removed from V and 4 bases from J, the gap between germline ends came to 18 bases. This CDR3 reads CASSLNFGPTPYEQYF. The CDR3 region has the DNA TGTGCCAGCAGCTTGAACTTTGGACCGACCCCTTACGAGCAGTACTTC. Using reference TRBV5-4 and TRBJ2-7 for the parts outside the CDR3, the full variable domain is ETGVTQSPTHLIKTRGQQVTLRCSSQSGHNTVSWYQQALGQGPQFIFQYYREEENGRGNFPPRFSGLQFPNYSSELNVNALELDDSALYLCASSLNFGPTPYEQYFGPGTRLTVT.

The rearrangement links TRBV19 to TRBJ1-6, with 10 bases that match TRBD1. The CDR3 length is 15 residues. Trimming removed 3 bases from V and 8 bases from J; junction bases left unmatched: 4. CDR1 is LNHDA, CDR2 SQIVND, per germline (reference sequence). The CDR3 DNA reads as TGTGCCAGTAGTATCGAGGACAGGGGGTATTCACCCCTCCACTTT. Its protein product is CASSIEDRGYSPLHF.

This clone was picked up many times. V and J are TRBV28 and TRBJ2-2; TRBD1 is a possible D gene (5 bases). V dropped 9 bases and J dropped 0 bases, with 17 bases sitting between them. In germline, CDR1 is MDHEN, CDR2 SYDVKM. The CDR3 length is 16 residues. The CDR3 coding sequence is TGTGCCAGTCCTCCTTCGATGGACACGAACACCGGGGAGCTGTTTTTT. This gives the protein CASPPSMDTNTGELFF.

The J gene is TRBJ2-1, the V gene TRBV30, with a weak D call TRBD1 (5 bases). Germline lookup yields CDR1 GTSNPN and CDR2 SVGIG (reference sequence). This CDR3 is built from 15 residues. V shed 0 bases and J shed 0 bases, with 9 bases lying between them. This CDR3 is CAWSVFDSSYNEQFF. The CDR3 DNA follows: TGTGCCTGGAGTGTATTCGACAGCTCCTACAATGAGCAGTTCTTC.

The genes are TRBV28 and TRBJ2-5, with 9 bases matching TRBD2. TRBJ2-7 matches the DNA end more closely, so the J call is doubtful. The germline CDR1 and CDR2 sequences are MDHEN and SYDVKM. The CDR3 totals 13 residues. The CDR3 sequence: CAAGGAATTEQYF. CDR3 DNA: TGTGCCGCGGGGGGGGCAGCCACCACCGAGCAGTACTTC.

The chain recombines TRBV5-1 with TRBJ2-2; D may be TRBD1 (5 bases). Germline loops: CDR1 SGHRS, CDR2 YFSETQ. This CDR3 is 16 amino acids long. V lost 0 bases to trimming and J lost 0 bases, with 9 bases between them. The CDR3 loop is CASSLGGAANTGELFF. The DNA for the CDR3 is TGCGCCAGCAGCTTGGGTGGGGCGGCGAACACCGGGGAGCTGTTTTTT.

The CDR3 spells CASSPPGSRLTDTQYF. CDR3 nucleotide sequence: TGTGCCAGCTCACCACCGGGATCCCGGCTAACAGATACGCAGTATTTT. This chain links TRBV18 with TRBJ2-3; D is unresolved. Deletions cut 0 bases from V and 3 bases from J, with 13 bases between. Germline CDR1 KGHSH, CDR2 LQKENI. The CDR3 is 16 residues long.

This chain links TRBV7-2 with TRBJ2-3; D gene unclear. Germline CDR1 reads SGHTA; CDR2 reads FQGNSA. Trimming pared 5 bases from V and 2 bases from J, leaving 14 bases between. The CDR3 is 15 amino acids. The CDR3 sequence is CASSPYGYITDTQYF. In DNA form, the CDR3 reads TGTGCCAGCAGCCCATACGGCTACATCACAGATACGCAGTATTTT.

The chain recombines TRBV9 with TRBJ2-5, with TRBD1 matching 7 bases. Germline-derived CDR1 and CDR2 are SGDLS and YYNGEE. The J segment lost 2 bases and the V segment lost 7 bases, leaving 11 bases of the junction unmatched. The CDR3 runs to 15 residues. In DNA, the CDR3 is TGTGCCAGCGGCGAAGGGCCAGGGGGACAAGAGACCCAGTACTTC. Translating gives CASGEGPGGQETQYF.

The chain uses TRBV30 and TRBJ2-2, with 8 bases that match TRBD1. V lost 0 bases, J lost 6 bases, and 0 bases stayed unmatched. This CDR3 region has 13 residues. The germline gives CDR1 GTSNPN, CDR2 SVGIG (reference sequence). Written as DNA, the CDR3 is TGTGCCTGGAGTGTACAGGGGGCCGGGGAGCTGTTTTTT. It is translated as CAWSVQGAGELFF.

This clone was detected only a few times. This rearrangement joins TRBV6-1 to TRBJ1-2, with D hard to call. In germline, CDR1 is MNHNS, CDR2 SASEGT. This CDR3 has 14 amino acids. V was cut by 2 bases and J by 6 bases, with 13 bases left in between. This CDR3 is CASSEMWSEDGYTF. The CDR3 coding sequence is TGTGCCAGCAGTGAAATGTGGTCAGAGGATGGCTACACCTTC.

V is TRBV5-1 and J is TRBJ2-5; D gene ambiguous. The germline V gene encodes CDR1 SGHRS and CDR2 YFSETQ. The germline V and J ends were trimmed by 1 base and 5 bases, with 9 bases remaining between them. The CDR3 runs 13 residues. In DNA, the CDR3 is TGCGCCAGCAGCTTGATGGGGTGGGAGACCCAGTACTTC. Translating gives CASSLMGWETQYF.

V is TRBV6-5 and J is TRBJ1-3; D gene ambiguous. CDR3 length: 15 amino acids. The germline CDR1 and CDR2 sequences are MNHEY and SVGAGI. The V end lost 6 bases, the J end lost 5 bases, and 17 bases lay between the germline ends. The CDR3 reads CASSPLGLLRNTIYF. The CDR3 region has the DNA TGTGCCAGCAGCCCCCTCGGACTGCTCCGAAACACCATATATTTT.

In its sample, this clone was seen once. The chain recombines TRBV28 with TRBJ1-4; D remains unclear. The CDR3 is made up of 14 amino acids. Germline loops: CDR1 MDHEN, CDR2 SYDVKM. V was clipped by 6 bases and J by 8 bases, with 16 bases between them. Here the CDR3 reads CASSRVRTAEKLFF. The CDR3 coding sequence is TGTGCCAGCAGCCGAGTGAGGACGGCAGAAAAACTGTTTTTT.

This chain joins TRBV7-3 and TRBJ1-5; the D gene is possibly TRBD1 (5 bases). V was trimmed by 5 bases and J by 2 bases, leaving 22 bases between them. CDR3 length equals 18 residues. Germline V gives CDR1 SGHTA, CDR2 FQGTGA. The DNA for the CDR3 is TGTGCCAGCAGCACTTTACGTCGACAGATTTGGGGCAATCAGCCCCAGCATTTT. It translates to CASSTLRRQIWGNQPQHF.

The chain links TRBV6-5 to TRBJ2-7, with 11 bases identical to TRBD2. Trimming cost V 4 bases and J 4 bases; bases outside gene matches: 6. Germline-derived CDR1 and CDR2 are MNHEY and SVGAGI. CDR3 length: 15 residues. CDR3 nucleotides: TGTGCCAGCAGTTCCCTAGCGGGAGGAATTTACGAGCAGTACTTC. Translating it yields CASSSLAGGIYEQYF.

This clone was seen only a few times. The CDR3 spells CASSPHGLDTEAFF. CDR3 in DNA: TGTGCCAGCAGCCCCCACGGGCTAGACACTGAAGCTTTCTTT. This chain uses TRBV7-3 with TRBJ1-1, with D unresolved. The ends were cut back, 5 bases at V and 3 bases at J, with 13 bases in the middle. The CDR3 loop spans 14 amino acids. Germline assignment: CDR1 SGHTA and CDR2 FQGTGA. The full variable domain, rest sourced from reference TRBV7-3 and TRBJ1-1, is GAGVSQTPSNKVTEKGKYVELRCDPISGHTALYWYRQSLGQGPEFLIYFQGTGAADDSGLPNDRFFAVRPEGSVSTLKIQRTERGDSAVYLCASSPHGLDTEAFFGQGTRLTVV.

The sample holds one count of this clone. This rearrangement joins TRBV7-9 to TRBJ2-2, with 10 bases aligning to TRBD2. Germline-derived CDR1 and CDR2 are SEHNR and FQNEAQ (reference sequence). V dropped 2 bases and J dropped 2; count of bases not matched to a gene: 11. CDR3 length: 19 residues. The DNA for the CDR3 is TGTGCCAGCAGCTTACGGGGGACGACTAGCGGGCCAAACACCGGGGAGCTGTTTTTT. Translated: CASSLRGTTSGPNTGELFF.

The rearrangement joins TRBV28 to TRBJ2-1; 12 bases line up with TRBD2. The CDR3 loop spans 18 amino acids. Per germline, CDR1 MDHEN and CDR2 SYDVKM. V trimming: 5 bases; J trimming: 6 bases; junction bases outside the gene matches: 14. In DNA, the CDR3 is TGTGCCAGCAGTCCACAGGGGGCTGGACTAGCGGGGATCAATGAGCAGTTCTTC. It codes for CASSPQGAGLAGINEQFF.

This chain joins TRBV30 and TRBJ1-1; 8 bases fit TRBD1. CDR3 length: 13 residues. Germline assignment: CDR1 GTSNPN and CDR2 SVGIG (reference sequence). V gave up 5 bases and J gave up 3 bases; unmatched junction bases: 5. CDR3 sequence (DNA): TGTGCCTGGGACAGGGGAACGGACACTGAAGCTTTCTTT. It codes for CAWDRGTDTEAFF.

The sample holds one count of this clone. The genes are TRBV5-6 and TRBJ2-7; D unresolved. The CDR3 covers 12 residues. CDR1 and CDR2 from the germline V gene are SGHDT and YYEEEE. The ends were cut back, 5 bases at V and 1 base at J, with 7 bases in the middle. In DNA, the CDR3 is TGTGCCAGCAGTGGCAGTTCCTACGAGCAGTACTTC. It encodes CASSGSSYEQYF.

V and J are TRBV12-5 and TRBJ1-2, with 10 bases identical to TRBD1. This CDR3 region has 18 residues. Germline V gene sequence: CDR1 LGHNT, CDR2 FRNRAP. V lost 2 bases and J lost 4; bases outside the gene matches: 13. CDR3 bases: TGTGCTAGTGGTTTGAGTAGACAGGGGGCTTATTGGGGCTATGGCTACACCTTC. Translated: CASGLSRQGAYWGYGYTF. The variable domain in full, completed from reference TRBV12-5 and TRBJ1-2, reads DARVTQTPRHKVTEMGQEVTMRCQPILGHNTVFWYRQTMMQGLELLAYFRNRAPLDDSGMPKDRFSAEMPDATLATLKIQPSEPRDSAVYFCASGLSRQGAYWGYGYTFGSGTRLTVV.

The CDR3, as DNA: TGCGCCAGCAGCAGGGACGGACTTAACTATGGCTACACCTTC. Translation: CASSRDGLNYGYTF. The gene calls are TRBV5-1 and TRBJ1-2; possible D gene TRBD1, 5 bases. The ends were cut back, 4 bases at V and 1 base at J, with 11 bases in the middle. CDR3 length: 14 amino acids. Per the germline V gene, CDR1 is SGHRS and CDR2 is YFSETQ.

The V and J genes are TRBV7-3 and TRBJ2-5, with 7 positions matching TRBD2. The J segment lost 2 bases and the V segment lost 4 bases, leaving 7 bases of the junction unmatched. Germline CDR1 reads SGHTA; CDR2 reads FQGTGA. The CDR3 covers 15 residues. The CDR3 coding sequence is TGTGCCAGCAGCTCGCGGCCTAGCGGACAAGAGACCCAGTACTTC. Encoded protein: CASSSRPSGQETQYF. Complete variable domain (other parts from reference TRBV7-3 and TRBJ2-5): GAGVSQTPSNKVTEKGKYVELRCDPISGHTALYWYRQSLGQGPEFLIYFQGTGAADDSGLPNDRFFAVRPEGSVSTLKIQRTERGDSAVYLCASSSRPSGQETQYFGPGTRLLVL.

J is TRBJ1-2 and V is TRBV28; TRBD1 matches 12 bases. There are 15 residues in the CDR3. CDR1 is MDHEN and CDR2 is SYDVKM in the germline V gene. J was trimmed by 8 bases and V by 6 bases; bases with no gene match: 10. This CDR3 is CASSRGTGGANGYTF. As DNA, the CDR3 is TGTGCCAGCAGCCGCGGGACAGGGGGCGCGAACGGCTACACCTTC.

The DNA for the CDR3 is TGTGCCAGCAGCTTAACAGGGACTATAAGCTCCTACGAGCAGTACTTC. Translated: CASSLTGTISSYEQYF. The rearrangement links TRBV7-2 to TRBJ2-7, with TRBD2 as a possible D gene (7 bases). Germline V CDR1 and CDR2: SGHTA, FQGNSA. This CDR3 region has 16 residues. V was cut by 2 bases and J by 0 bases, with 14 bases left in between.

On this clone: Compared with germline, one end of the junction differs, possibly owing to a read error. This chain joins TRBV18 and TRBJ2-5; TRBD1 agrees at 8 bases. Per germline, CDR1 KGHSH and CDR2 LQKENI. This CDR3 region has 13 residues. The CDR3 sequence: CASSPPRTGFPNF. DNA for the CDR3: TGTGCCAGCTCACCACCGAGGACAGGGTTTCCCAACTTC. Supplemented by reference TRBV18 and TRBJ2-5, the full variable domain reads NAGVMQNPRHLVRRRGQEARLRCSPMKGHSHVYWYRQLPEEGLKFMVYLQKENIIDESGMPKERFSAEFPKEGPSILRIQQVVRGDSAAYFCASSPPRTGFPNFGPGTRLLVL.

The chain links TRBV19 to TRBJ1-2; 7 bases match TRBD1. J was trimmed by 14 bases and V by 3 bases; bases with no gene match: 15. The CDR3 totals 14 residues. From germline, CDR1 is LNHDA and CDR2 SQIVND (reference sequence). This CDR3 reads CASSMRGGESPLTF. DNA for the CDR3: TGTGCCAGTAGTATGAGAGGGGGCGAGTCTCCCCTGACCTTC.